Following are 13 T cell receptor beta chains from one sample sequenced in a study of metastatic and nonmetastatic thyroid tumors. No patient received treatment before thyroid surgery. TCRdb reanalyzed the PCR reads with MiXCR. The sample has 20,000 to 25,000 clones, approximately 14% seen once. Specimen: blood. The source is a female donor with papillary thyroid cancer or a benign thyroid nodule (not recorded which). Some clones in this sample may be carry-over from other donors' samples.

This chain connects TRBV9 to TRBJ2-2; 7 bases fit TRBD2. The V gene end was trimmed by 0 bases and the J gene end by 11 bases; junction bases not matched to a gene: 16. The germline V gene has CDR1 SGDLS and CDR2 YYNGEE. The CDR3 sequence is 17 residues long. CDR3 amino acids: CASSVGVGGPFSGELFF. The CDR3 bases are TGTGCCAGCAGCGTAGGGGTGGGAGGGCCATTCAGCGGTGAGCTGTTTTTT.

In this sample, this clone turned up many times. The rearrangement uses TRBV20-1 and TRBJ1-2; the D gene is possibly TRBD1 (6 bases). Germline V CDR1 and CDR2: DFQATT, SNEGSKA (reference sequence). This CDR3 region has 14 residues. V lost 6 bases and J lost 4, with 18 bases in between. Here the CDR3 reads CSAPRQVDGYGYTF. CDR3 in DNA: TGCAGTGCCCCACGACAGGTCGATGGCTATGGCTACACCTTC.

At least ten counts were recorded for this clone. The chain employs TRBV20-1 and TRBJ1-6; D uncertain. This CDR3 spans 13 amino acids. Trimming stripped 5 bases from V and 0 bases from J, with 5 bases between. From germline, CDR1 is DFQATT and CDR2 SNEGSKA (reference sequence). The CDR3, as DNA: TGCAGTGCTGCGAGCTCCTATAATTCACCCCTCCACTTT. Translation: CSAASSYNSPLHF.

There are many counts of this clone. The chain is built from TRBV7-2 and TRBJ2-5; 11 bases are shared with TRBD2. Germline V gene data show CDR1 as SGHTA and CDR2 as FQGNSA. The J segment lost 5 bases and the V segment lost 5 bases, leaving 13 bases of the junction unmatched. This CDR3 has 17 residues. CDR3 loop: CASSGRLAGGVWETQYF. In DNA form, the CDR3 reads TGTGCCAGCAGCGGTCGTCTAGCGGGAGGTGTCTGGGAGACCCAGTACTTC. The complete variable domain, with remaining parts taken from reference TRBV7-2 and TRBJ2-5, reads GAGVSQSPSNKVTEKGKDVELRCDPISGHTALYWYRQSLGQGLEFLIYFQGNSAPDKSGLPSDRFSAERTGGSVSTLTIQRTQQEDSAVYLCASSGRLAGGVWETQYFGPGTRLLVL.

There are many counts of this clone. The gene calls are TRBV28 and TRBJ2-5; 9 positions match TRBD2. The CDR3 spans 13 residues. Germline loops: CDR1 MDHEN, CDR2 SYDVKM. V shed 10 bases, J shed 3 bases, and the junction held 6 bases outside the gene matches. In nucleotides, the CDR3 is TGTGCCACCCAAGGACTAGCGAAAGAGACCCAGTACTTC. This sequence encodes CATQGLAKETQYF.

A few counts support this clone. Here the CDR3 reads CATSPIGLPGEQYF. CDR3 coding DNA: TGTGCCACCAGCCCCATAGGGCTCCCGGGGGAGCAGTACTTC. The chain joins TRBV15 to TRBJ2-7; the D gene is possibly TRBD2 (5 bases). This CDR3 has 14 amino acids. Trimming removed 5 bases at V and 7 bases at J, with 18 bases between. CDR1 LNHNV and CDR2 YYDKDF come from the germline V gene (reference sequence).

This chain connects TRBV7-2 to TRBJ2-1; TRBD1 or TRBD2 may be the D gene (5 bases each). V lost 7 bases to trimming and J lost 12 bases, with 22 bases between them. Per germline, CDR1 SGHTA and CDR2 FQGNSA. This CDR3 has 14 amino acids. The CDR3 region has the DNA TGTGCCAGCATCTCGCCGGGGCTAGCCCTTCGGCAGTTCTTC. It yields the protein CASISPGLALRQFF.

This sequence joins TRBV11-1 and TRBJ2-7; 9 bases are shared with TRBD1. Germline trimming cut 10 bases from V and 4 bases from J; bases unmatched to any gene: 20. Germline-derived CDR1 and CDR2 are SGHAT and FQDESV (reference sequence). The CDR3 runs 17 residues. DNA of the CDR3: TGTGCCATCATCTTAGCTGGTGCCCCGGGACAGGGTTACGAGCAGTACTTC. It yields the protein CAIILAGAPGQGYEQYF.

Within the sample, this clone is medium-sized. The chain is built from TRBV7-6 and TRBJ2-3; 15 bases are a match to TRBD2. V gave up 8 bases and J gave up 8 bases; unmatched junction bases: 5. The CDR3 spans 14 residues. The germline V gene encodes CDR1 SGHVS and CDR2 FNYEAQ. The CDR3 region has the DNA TGTGCCAGCGGGACTAGCGGGGGGCAGGGTACGCAGTATTTT. It translates to CASGTSGGQGTQYF.

In this sample, this clone turned up many times. This chain joins TRBV11-1 and TRBJ2-1, with D perhaps TRBD1 (5 bases). This CDR3 has 13 amino acids. The germline gives CDR1 SGHAT, CDR2 FQDESV (reference sequence). V lost 3 bases and J lost 4, with 7 bases in between. CDR3 loop: CASSFPGYNEQFF. CDR3 DNA: TGTGCCAGCAGCTTCCCAGGGTACAATGAGCAGTTCTTC.

This clone was detected once. This chain joins TRBV5-1 and TRBJ2-1; 11 bases match TRBD2. J lost 10 bases, V lost 4 bases, and 10 bases had no gene match. CDR1 is SGHRS and CDR2 is YFSETQ in the germline V gene. The CDR3 extends over 15 amino acids. CDR3 protein: CASSLLAGVGTEQFF. CDR3 DNA: TGCGCCAGCAGCCTACTAGCGGGAGTAGGTACCGAGCAGTTCTTC.

This clone was seen ten or more times. The chain links TRBV7-3 to TRBJ2-2, with no clear D. V dropped 2 bases and J dropped 0 bases, with 10 bases sitting between them. The CDR3 is 16 residues long. The germline gives CDR1 SGHTA, CDR2 FQGTGA. Here the CDR3 reads CASSLQVGSNTGELFF. The CDR3 bases are TGTGCCAGCAGCTTACAAGTCGGATCGAACACCGGGGAGCTGTTTTTT.

This clone appeared many times. The V call is TRBV28, the J call TRBJ2-3, with D uncertain. V lost 6 bases and J 1 base, leaving 11 bases between the germline ends. The CDR3 spans 14 residues. Germline V gives CDR1 MDHEN, CDR2 SYDVKM. The CDR3 nucleotides read TGTGCCAGCAGCTCCCGCGACGGCACAGATACGCAGTATTTT. It specifies CASSSRDGTDTQYF.